This TCR beta chain was sequenced for a study of radiotherapy plus CTLA-4 blockade in lung cancer. On the study more broadly: Objective responses were observed in approximately 20% of patients, and disease control was achieved by 30% to 35%.

Whole-study results and caveats: Reports state that early shifts in blood T cell clones, with interferon-beta, best predicted response. Radiotherapy with ipilimumab was followed by blood expansion of tumor-derived clones.

TCRdb's copy holds only in-frame clones and misses some; the assay was immunoSEQ multiplex PCR. This sample has over 70,000 clones, with around 85% found just once. Concerning this clone itself: As yet, its antigen is unknown.

The junction had 5 bases not matched to a gene; V was cut back by 3 bases and J by 9 bases. CDR1 and CDR2 from the germline V gene are SGHKS and YYEKEE (reference sequence). The CDR3 consists of 13 residues. The TCR sequence derives from a human donor with non-small cell lung cancer who had a partial response to radiotherapy plus ipilimumab. The sample was peripheral blood, taken from a patient treated with radiotherapy plus ipilimumab. The gene calls are TRBV5-5 and TRBJ1-5; the match to TRBD1 covers 8 bases. The CDR3 protein is CASSSTGDGPQHF. CDR3 nucleotides: TGTGCCAGCAGCTCGACAGGGGATGGGCCCCAGCATTTT.